Included here is one T cell receptor (beta chain) sequence, with context. The table lists this clonotype with a few counts. The antigen it binds to is not known. No base quality information exists; no much larger clone differs at one position. This specimen belongs to a study of T cells in Graves' hyperthyroidism and ophthalmopathy (dated by TCRdb to the late 2010s). A note on the overall study: Peripheral blood was sampled at the time of initial diagnosis, prior to any treatment. TCR V-J signatures able to tell the groups apart were searched for in a discovery cohort of 95 or so patients, of whom fewer than 45 had Graves' ophthalmopathy and some 60 had stable Graves' hyperthyroidism. An independent validation cohort of around 19 hyperthyroidism patients and about 15 patients who later progressed to ophthalmopathy tested prospective prediction of ophthalmopathy. The 80 to 100 discovery patients were randomly divided into training and test sets at a 7:3 ratio. The study also compared thyroid tissue and blood T-cell repertoires from roughly six Graves' hyperthyroidism patients. After sampling, hyperthyroidism patients received methimazole starting at 30 mg daily, and ophthalmopathy patients received high-dose intravenous methylprednisolone. TCR Vbeta CDR3 sequencing of approximately 140 peripheral blood samples (about 45 ophthalmopathy, under 80 hyperthyroidism and roughly 17 progressor patients) is reported in the paper. The paper as a whole reports these results and caveats: In validation, progression to ophthalmopathy was predicted by the model with around 71% sensitivity and 72.22% specificity, a median of about 6.4 months before onset. Ophthalmopathy was separated from stable hyperthyroidism by a 13 V-J signature model, with around 90% sensitivity and about 81% specificity obtained in cross-validation and 80%/75% obtained in testing. No statistical method was used to fix the sample size in advance, and group allocation was not hidden from the investigators. Most expanded thyroid clonotypes (frequency above 0.001) were also detected in blood, suggesting blood repertoires may reflect thyroid immune responses.

In the ophthalmopathy patients, disease was moderately to severely active, with a Clinical Activity Score of 3 or more, a NOSPECS grade of 4 or more, and a duration of less than 3 months. Patients with uncontrolled infections, other autoimmune diseases, pregnancy or lactation were excluded. Diagnoses relied on clinical symptoms, serum thyroxine and TRAb, thyroid ultrasound and orbital computed tomography. Ficoll-Paque density gradient centrifugation was used to isolate PBMCs from about 10 ml of fresh peripheral blood. Total RNA was extracted with Trizol reagent, and quality was checked on an Agilent 2100 Bioanalyzer. TCR beta CDR3 regions were amplified from RNA transcripts. For the first round of RT-PCR on the TCR CDR3, the HTBI primer set was used together with the Qiagen OneStep RT-PCR kit. A second multiplex PCR round built the libraries, followed by size selection and purification. Paired-end sequencing of the libraries was performed with 100 bp reads on an Illumina HiSeq2000. Per the source publication's procedure: Raw data were processed with SOAPnuke, discarding reads with adapters, uncalled bases, mean Phred below 15, or no exact constant-primer or identifier match. COPE v1.2.5 was used to merge the high-quality paired reads, and each unique nucleotide sequence was defined as a clonotype. Clonotypes were aligned to IMGT TRBV, TRBD and TRBJ reference segments using MiTCR v1.1. The analysis was restricted to V-J combinations with a frequency above 0.0001, which together covered 99% to 99.2% of the repertoires. The TCS score was defined as the ratio of F50 (clonal expansion) to E x V (chaos), calculated using BLOSUM62-based TCRdist between CDR3 peptides within each V-J. Welch's t-statistics and random forest reduced fewer than 550 V-J features to roughly 13, which were used in a naive Bayes classifier (R e1071). In-frame beta chains were kept once TCRdb had trimmed the public reads at Q25 with fastp and called clones with MiXCR. CDR3 protein duplicates are merged, each entry listing the most common genes and DNA. Here the V and J calls rest on TCRdb's processing, not on the authors' analysis. The sample includes about 530,000 distinct CDR3 sequences, with 17% observed a single time. The ten top clones hold 17% of the sample.

Trimmed from V: 2 bases; trimmed from J: 6 bases; junction bases lacking a gene match: 8. The CDR1 and CDR2 encoded by the germline V gene are MGHRA and YSYEKL. Reading from cysteine to phenylalanine, the CDR3 counts 15 amino acids. Of all the DNA, just the CDR3 is kept, 45 bases in frame from base 1. Sequencing used blood. The source is a woman aged 18-29 years with Graves' ophthalmopathy. Here the chain combines TRBV4-1 and TRBJ1-2; 8 nucleotides in the junction match TRBD1. CDR3 protein: CASSQLTGGQDGYTF. The nucleotides are TGCGCCAGCAGCCAATTAACAGGGGGGCAGGATGGCTACACCTTC.